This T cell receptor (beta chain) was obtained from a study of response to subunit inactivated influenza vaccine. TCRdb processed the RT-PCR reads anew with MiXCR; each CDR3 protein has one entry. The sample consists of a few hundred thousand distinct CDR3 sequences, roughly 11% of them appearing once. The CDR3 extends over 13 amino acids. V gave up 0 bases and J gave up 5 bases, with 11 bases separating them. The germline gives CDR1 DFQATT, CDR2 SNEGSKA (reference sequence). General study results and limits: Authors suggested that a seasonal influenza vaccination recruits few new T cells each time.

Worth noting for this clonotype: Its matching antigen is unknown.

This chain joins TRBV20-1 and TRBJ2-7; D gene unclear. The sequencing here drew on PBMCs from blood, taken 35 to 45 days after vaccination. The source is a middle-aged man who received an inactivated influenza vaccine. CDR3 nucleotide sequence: TGCAGTGCTAGAGATCGCAGGCCGGACGAGCAGTACTTC. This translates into CSARDRRPDEQYF.